Following are 11 T cell receptor beta chains from one sample sequenced in a study of early T cells in non-severe SARS-CoV-2 infection. TCRdb reprocessed the 5' RACE reads with MiXCR, giving one entry per CDR3 protein. The sample lists about 35,000 distinct CDR3 sequences, 6% to 9.5% occurring once. The source material was whole blood, sampled at baseline. The source of these receptors is an adult who was a healthcare worker with PCR-confirmed SARS-CoV-2 infection or an uninfected control (not recorded which).

The table lists this clonotype with many counts. This chain connects TRBV12-3 or TRBV12-4 to TRBJ2-1, with 7 nucleotides matching TRBD2. CDR3 length: 15 residues. Trimming took 4 bases from V and 3 from J; bases not matched to a gene: 6. The CDR3 reads CASSSTSVIYNEQFF. DNA for the CDR3: TGTGCCAGCAGTTCAACTAGCGTGATCTACAATGAGCAGTTCTTC.

In its sample, this clonotype was seen many times. V is TRBV10-3 and J is TRBJ2-6, with 7 bases aligning to TRBD1. The CDR3 loop spans 15 amino acids. Germline CDR1 is ENHRY and CDR2 is SYGVKD. V shed 6 bases, J shed 0 bases, and the junction held 2 bases outside the gene matches. CDR3 coding DNA: TGTGCCATCAGACAGGGGAGCTCTGGGGCCAACGTCCTGACTTTC. It translates to CAIRQGSSGANVLTF.

This clonotype was observed a handful of times. The V call is TRBV7-9, the J call TRBJ1-1; 7 nucleotides match TRBD1. V was pared by 5 bases and J by 6 bases, with 6 bases of the junction left unmatched. The germline gives CDR1 SEHNR, CDR2 FQNEAQ (reference sequence). The CDR3 sequence is 13 residues long. The CDR3 coding sequence is TGTGCCAGCAGCCCTGACCAGGGGGCTGAAGCTTTCTTT. This encodes CASSPDQGAEAFF.

This clonotype was seen at least ten times. The chain combines TRBV12-3 or TRBV12-4 with TRBJ1-1; possible D gene TRBD1, 5 bases. V was trimmed by 3 bases and J by 4 bases, leaving 9 bases between them. The CDR3 contains 13 residues. CDR3 nucleotides: TGTGCCAGCAGTTTGGGGGGGGGCACTGAAGCTTTCTTT. This codes for CASSLGGGTEAFF.

This clonotype was picked up a small number of times. The chain uses TRBV11-2 and TRBJ2-3; D is possibly TRBD1 or TRBD2 (5 bases each). V lost 5 bases to trimming and J lost 11 bases, with 17 bases between them. Germline lookup yields CDR1 SGHAT and CDR2 FQNNGV. The CDR3 loop spans 13 amino acids. The CDR3 here is CASSTEPGRRQYF. The CDR3, as DNA: TGTGCCAGCAGCACCGAACCGGGACGGAGGCAGTATTTT.

This clonotype was recorded many times. The CDR3 spells CSVLGQGGGNTIYF. DNA of the CDR3: TGCAGTGTCCTTGGACAGGGGGGTGGAAACACCATATATTTT. J is TRBJ1-3 and V is TRBV20-1, with TRBD1 matching 10 bases. Germline CDR1 reads DFQATT; CDR2 reads SNEGSKA (reference sequence). The J segment lost 3 bases and the V segment lost 7 bases, leaving 6 bases of the junction unmatched. The CDR3 length is 14 residues.

There are a few counts of this clonotype. The chain combines TRBV7-9 with TRBJ2-1; a possible D gene is TRBD2 (6 bases). V lost 7 bases, J lost 2 bases, and 12 bases lay in between. Germline V gene lookup returns CDR1 SEHNR and CDR2 FQNEAQ (reference sequence). The CDR3 covers 14 residues. The CDR3 loop is CASKTSITYNEQFF. CDR3 DNA sequence: TGTGCCAGCAAGACTAGTATCACCTACAATGAGCAGTTCTTC.

The table lists this clonotype with many counts. The rearrangement uses TRBV18 and TRBJ1-1, with D perhaps TRBD1 (6 bases). The CDR3 is 14 amino acids. Germline CDR1 reads KGHSH; CDR2 reads LQKENI. Trimming removed 4 bases from V and 5 bases from J, with 14 bases in between. CDR3 nucleotide sequence: TGTGCCAGCTCACGCCAAGGGGGTTGGACTGAAGCTTTCTTT. Protein: CASSRQGGWTEAFF.

This clonotype has ten or more counts. V usage is TRBV5-6 and J usage is TRBJ2-3; 13 bases fit TRBD2. The germline gives CDR1 SGHDT, CDR2 YYEEEE. The CDR3 has 19 residues. V was clipped by 0 bases and J by 2 bases; unmatched bases: 9. DNA of the CDR3: TGTGCCAGCAGCTTGGGACTAGCGGGGGGTCCTGGGTACACAGATACGCAGTATTTT. Amino acid sequence: CASSLGLAGGPGYTDTQYF. Full variable domain (missing parts from reference TRBV5-6 and TRBJ2-3): DAGVTQSPTHLIKTRGQQVTLRCSPKSGHDTVSWYQQALGQGPQFIFQYYEEEERQRGNFPDRFSGHQFPNYSSELNVNALLLGDSALYLCASSLGLAGGPGYTDTQYFGPGTRLTVL.

The CDR3 DNA follows: TGTGCCAGCAGCCAAGAGGCCAGTAGCAATCAGCCCCAGCATTTT. Residues: CASSQEASSNQPQHF. V is TRBV4-2 and J is TRBJ1-5, with D uncertain. The V and J ends lost 0 bases and 0 bases respectively, with 6 bases between them. The length of the CDR3 is 15 residues. Germline CDR1 and CDR2: LGHNA and YNFKEQ.

In its sample, this clonotype was seen a few times. V is TRBV6-4 and J is TRBJ2-1; tentatively, D is TRBD1 (7 bases). Germline CDR1 and CDR2: MRHNA and SNTAGT. Trimming removed 2 bases at V and 1 base at J, with 9 bases between. The CDR3 covers 15 residues. The CDR3: CASSDQGGSYNEQFF. The CDR3 DNA is TGTGCCAGCAGTGACCAGGGGGGATCCTACAATGAGCAGTTCTTC.